Listed below are T cell receptor beta chains from one sample, sequenced in a study of Ad26.COV2.S vaccination and SARS-CoV-2 variants. Using immunoSEQ multiplex PCR, the repertoire was profiled, and TCRdb retains in-frame clones only, with some absent. The table shows some 370,000 clones, with roughly 85% occurring only once. Here the sequenced sample was peripheral blood, taken in a trial of Ad26.COV2.S vaccine versus placebo. These receptors all come from a person aged 18-60 years who received the Ad26.COV2.S COVID-19 vaccine or a placebo. Both conserved end residues are part of each CDR3. Fields, in order: V gene, CDR3 protein.

TRBV27 | CASSPRFTDTQYF
TRBV11-2 | CASSLTLAGIRDTQYF
TRBV5-5 | CASSSLASDTQYF
TRBV5-5 | CASSLWDRGQNEQFF
TRBV6-6 | CASSPVLGGTNTGELFF
TRBV2 | CASRGEGLTEAFF
TRBV30 | CAWSEGFSTDTQYF
TRBV2 | CAINGGEQYF
TRBV7-2 | CASSLERWGERLYEQYF
TRBV5-4 | CASSPSLAGLSNEQFF
TRBV11-3 | CASSLWSEVLHF
TRBV5-1 | CASSQDSLNTEAFF
TRBV10-1 | CASSESSGYYEQYF
TRBV28 | CASSSRLAGGPDTQYF
TRBV5-5 | CASISLTGAYYGYTF
TRBV30 | CAWSQLAGVADTQYF
TRBV21-1 | CASSTGGTDTEAFF
TRBV4-2 | CASSPTGASYNEQFF
TRBV3-1/TRBV3-2 | CASSARTGPYGYTF
TRBV7-9 | CASSLVGRLGYGYTF
TRBV11-3 | CASSLTQGADTDTQYF
TRBV30 | CAWRKGREQYF
TRBV7-3 | CASSLRPMSGTVNSPLHF
TRBV6-2/TRBV6-3 | CASSRQGNQPQHF
TRBV2 | CASSEDPSGNTIYF
TRBV2 | CATGAIDSYTDTQYF
TRBV7-8 | CASRRGATNEKLFF
TRBV2 | CASSVGAGTEAFF
TRBV28 | CASSYGIYGYTF
TRBV12-3/TRBV12-4 | CASSLEGGQPQHF
TRBV27 | CASSSLQLADRIYEQYF
TRBV12-3/TRBV12-4 | CASSARGNQPQHF
TRBV6-4 | CASSFDRTGNSPLHF
TRBV3-1/TRBV3-2 | CASSQDWASGGEYQGTQYF
TRBV13 | CASSKNGGGTQYF
TRBV6-2/TRBV6-3 | CASSGGTPPYEQYF
TRBV6-6 | CASSYGRETDTQYF
TRBV7-2 | CASSLGRQGGYTF
TRBV5-1 | CASSPDAILESTEAFF
TRBV7-2 | CASSRDRLSNQPQHF
TRBV5-4 | CASSGAGANVLTF
TRBV7-3 | CASFRWGTQYF
TRBV6-2/TRBV6-3 | CASSPWTSGGAGNEQFF
TRBV7-2 | CASSLHNRVGTEAFF
TRBV5-1 | CASSLGLSNQPQHF
TRBV25-1 | CASSDQPAGANVLTF
TRBV5-6 | CASSLINEKLFF
TRBV7-9 | CASSVPGAPDEQYF
TRBV6-5 | CASSSSRDRLDGYTF
TRBV5-1 | CASSLEGIQGTEAFF
TRBV9 | CASSPGGGVQETQYF
TRBV7-2 | CASSLQAANQPQHF
TRBV15 | CATSRDHPLRDRGEPLHF
TRBV6-5 | CASNLGLAIEQYF
TRBV20-1 | CSASGGETQYF